What follows describes a single TCR beta chain. Its antigen remains unknown. Germline V gene data show CDR1 as SNHLY and CDR2 as FYNNEI. The CDR3 loop spans 13 amino acids. Trimming took 5 bases from V and 2 from J, leaving 9 bases between them. This record comes from a study of OX40 agonist ivuxolimab in advanced cancers. Study as a whole: Ivuxolimab, an agonist antibody against OX40 (CD134), was given to patients. People who had prior anti-PD-1, anti-PD-L1 or anti-CTLA-4 therapy could take part, and around 43% had some. Study-level points and caveats: Dosing at 0.1 to 3.0 mg/kg was accompanied by clonal expansion of CD4+ and CD8+ blood T cells by week 6.

Libraries were prepared by immunoSEQ multiplex PCR; TCRdb keeps only in-frame clonotypes and omits some of them. The sample has approximately 91,000 clones; 65% to 90% are singletons. The material was CD4+ or CD8+ T cells sorted from blood, obtained in a trial of the OX40 agonist ivuxolimab. This TCR derives from an adult with an advanced solid tumor such as melanoma, head and neck, liver or kidney cancer. The chain is built from TRBV2 and TRBJ2-5; no firm D call. CDR3 amino acids: CASSPVVQETQYF. The CDR3 DNA is TGTGCCAGCAGTCCAGTCGTTCAAGAGACCCAGTACTTC.